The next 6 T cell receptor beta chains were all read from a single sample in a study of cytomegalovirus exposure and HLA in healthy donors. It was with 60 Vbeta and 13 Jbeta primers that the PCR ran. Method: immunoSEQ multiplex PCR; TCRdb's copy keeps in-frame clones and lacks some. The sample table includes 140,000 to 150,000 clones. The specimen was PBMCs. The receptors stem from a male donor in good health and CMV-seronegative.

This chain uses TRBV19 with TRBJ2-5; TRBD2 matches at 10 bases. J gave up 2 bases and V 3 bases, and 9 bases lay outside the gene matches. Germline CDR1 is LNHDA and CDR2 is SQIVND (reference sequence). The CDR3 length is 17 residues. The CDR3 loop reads CASSIGAAGGPQETQYF. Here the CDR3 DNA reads TGTGCCAGTAGTATCGGGGCAGCGGGAGGGCCGCAAGAGACCCAGTACTTC.

CDR3 DNA: TGTGCCAGCAGTTACTCGGGGGGAAAACAGCCCCAGCATTTT. The encoded protein is CASSYSGGKQPQHF. V is TRBV6-5 and J is TRBJ1-5; D might be TRBD1 (5 bases). The germline V gene has CDR1 MNHEY and CDR2 SVGAGI. This CDR3 comprises 14 residues. Deletions cut 0 bases from V and 7 bases from J, with 10 bases between.

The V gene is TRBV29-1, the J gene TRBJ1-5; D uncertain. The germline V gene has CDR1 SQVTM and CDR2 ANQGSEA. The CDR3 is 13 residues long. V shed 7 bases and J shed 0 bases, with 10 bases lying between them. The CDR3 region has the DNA TGCAGCGCGGGAGCAAATAGCAATCAGCCCCAGCATTTT. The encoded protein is CSAGANSNQPQHF.

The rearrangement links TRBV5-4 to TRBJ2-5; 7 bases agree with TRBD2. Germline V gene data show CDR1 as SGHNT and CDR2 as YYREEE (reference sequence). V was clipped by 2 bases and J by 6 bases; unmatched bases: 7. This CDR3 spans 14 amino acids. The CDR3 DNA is TGTGCCAGCAGCTTCTGGGAGGGTCCCCAGACCCAGTACTTC. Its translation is CASSFWEGPQTQYF.

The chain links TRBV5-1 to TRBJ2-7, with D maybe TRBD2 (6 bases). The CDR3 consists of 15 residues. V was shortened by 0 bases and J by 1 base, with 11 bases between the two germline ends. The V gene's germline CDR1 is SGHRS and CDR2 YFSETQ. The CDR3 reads CASSLDGGKSYEQYF. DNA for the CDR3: TGCGCCAGCAGCTTGGACGGCGGGAAGTCCTACGAGCAGTACTTC.

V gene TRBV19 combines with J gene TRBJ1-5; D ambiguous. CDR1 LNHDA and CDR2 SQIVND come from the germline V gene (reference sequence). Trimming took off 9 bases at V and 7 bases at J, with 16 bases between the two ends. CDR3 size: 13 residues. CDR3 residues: CASQKDLRQPQHF. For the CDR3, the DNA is TGTGCCAGCCAGAAAGATCTGCGGCAGCCCCAGCATTTT.